Listed below are T cell receptor beta chains from one sample, sequenced in a study of cytomegalovirus exposure and HLA in healthy donors. The data were produced by immunoSEQ multiplex PCR, yet TCRdb's version contains in-frame clones alone and is incomplete. The sample lists around 91,000 clones; about two thirds were seen once. Sample: PBMCs. The source is a human donor in good health. Both conserved end residues are part of each CDR3. Each record gives: clone size, J gene, D gene, V gene, CDR3 protein, CDR3 DNA. The D gene is left open where the match is weak. Some rows have no size entry. The others give once, few or many, or a class for an expanded clone.

>.|TRBJ2-5|TRBD1|TRBV6-5
CASRYGQGRQETQYF
TGTGCCAGCAGATACGGACAGGGACGGCAAGAGACCCAGTACTTC
>once|TRBJ1-1|.|TRBV6-6
CASSYSGGGSEAFF
TGTGCCAGCAGTTACTCCGGGGGAGGGTCTGAAGCTTTCTTT
>.|TRBJ2-5|.|TRBV5-1
CASSMATGSLRETQYF
TGCGCCAGCAGCATGGCCACGGGGAGCCTCAGGGAGACCCAGTACTTC
>.|TRBJ2-7|.|TRBV4-3
CASSQQHGHRSSYEQYF
TGCGCCAGCAGCCAGCAACACGGACACAGGAGCTCCTACGAGCAGTACTTC
>.|TRBJ2-7|.|TRBV4-1
CASSQDFVRPTGQYF
TGCGCCAGCAGCCAAGATTTCGTACGCCCAACCGGGCAGTACTTC
>.|TRBJ2-2|TRBD1|TRBV4-3
CASSQVGQGTGELFF
TGCGCCAGCAGCCAAGTCGGACAGGGGACCGGGGAGCTGTTTTTT
>.|TRBJ2-7|.|TRBV11-3
CASSRAGWEQYF
TGTGCCAGCAGCCGGGCGGGATGGGAGCAGTACTTC
>.|TRBJ1-1|.|TRBV15
CATSRDRGGSLTEAFF
TGTGCCACCAGCAGAGATCGGGGGGGTTCCCTCACTGAAGCTTTCTTT
>.|TRBJ2-7|.|TRBV15
CATSRVGGMSYEQYF
TGTGCCACCAGCAGAGTAGGGGGTATGTCTTACGAGCAGTACTTC
>.|TRBJ2-2|.|TRBV14
CASSLRRGQGGELFF
TGTGCCAGCAGCCTAAGAAGGGGCCAGGGCGGGGAGCTGTTTTTT
>.|TRBJ2-7|TRBD1|TRBV19
CASSLRQGPPYEQYF
TGTGCCAGTAGTCTCCGACAGGGGCCCCCCTACGAGCAGTACTTC
>few|TRBJ2-1|TRBD1|TRBV7-9
CASSRVGGAINEQFF
TGTGCCAGCAGCCGCGTAGGGGGCGCAATCAATGAGCAGTTCTTC
>.|TRBJ1-1|TRBD1|TRBV19
CASREQGLSTEAFF
TGTGCCAGTAGAGAACAGGGGTTGTCGACTGAAGCTTTCTTT
>.|TRBJ1-2|.|TRBV2
CASSPPGGRYGYTF
TGTGCCAGCAGTCCCCCGGGGGGGAGGTATGGCTACACCTTC
>.|TRBJ1-6|.|TRBV4-3
CASSPTGSSYNSPLHF
TGCGCCAGCAGCCCTACCGGGAGCTCCTATAATTCACCCCTCCACTTT
>.|TRBJ2-7|.|TRBV7-9
CASSAPQAIPYEQYF
TGTGCCAGCAGCGCCCCCCAGGCCATTCCCTACGAGCAGTACTTC
>once|TRBJ2-1|TRBD1|TRBV5-1
CASSMNPPGQGSSSNEQFF
TGCGCCAGCAGCATGAACCCCCCAGGACAGGGATCTTCCAGCAATGAGCAGTTCTTC
>once|TRBJ2-5|TRBD1|TRBV2
CASKPGQGRGETQYF
TGTGCCAGCAAACCGGGACAGGGCAGAGGAGAGACCCAGTACTTC
>.|TRBJ2-2|.|TRBV7-8
CASSLGQPNTGELFF
TGTGCCAGCAGCCTCGGACAGCCGAACACCGGGGAGCTGTTTTTT
>few|TRBJ1-5|.|TRBV7-9
CASSLVENQPQHF
TGTGCCAGCAGCTTAGTGGAGAATCAGCCCCAGCATTTT
>.|TRBJ1-4|TRBD1|TRBV12-5
CASAGTDEKLFF
TGTGCTAGTGCCGGGACAGATGAAAAACTGTTTTTT
>.|TRBJ1-4|.|TRBV2
CASSEIRGGTEKLFF
TGTGCCAGCAGTGAGATCCGGGGGGGCACGGAAAAACTGTTTTTT
>.|TRBJ2-7|.|TRBV4-3
CASSQEHGGARFGFYEQYF
TGCGCCAGCAGCCAAGAACATGGCGGGGCCCGCTTCGGTTTCTACGAGCAGTACTTC
>.|TRBJ2-3|.|TRBV9
CASSVEVRGYTQYF
TGTGCCAGCAGCGTAGAGGTACGAGGTTATACGCAGTATTTT
>few|TRBJ1-1|.|TRBV5-5
CASSLMRGTEAFF
TGTGCCAGCAGCTTGATGCGAGGCACTGAAGCTTTCTTT
>once|TRBJ2-7|.|TRBV5-1
CASSLEGVAYEQYF
TGCGCCAGCAGCTTGGAGGGGGTAGCCTACGAGCAGTACTTC
>.|TRBJ1-3|.|TRBV7-9
CASSLQDSGNTIYF
TGTGCCAGCAGCTTACAGGACTCTGGAAACACCATATATTTT
>.|TRBJ2-7|.|TRBV13
CASSLEQTYEQYF
TGTGCCAGCAGCTTAGAACAGACGTACGAGCAGTACTTC
>.|TRBJ2-3|TRBD1|TRBV4-1
CASSPLRTGGSGINTDTQYF
TGCGCCAGCAGCCCGCTGAGGACAGGGGGCAGTGGCATCAACACAGATACGCAGTATTTT
>.|TRBJ2-7|.|TRBV4-3
CASSQGRRVYEQYF
TGCGCCAGCAGCCAAGGGAGGAGGGTCTACGAGCAGTACTTC
>.|TRBJ1-1|TRBD1|TRBV7-3
CASSPTGGGTEAFF
TGTGCCAGCAGCCCGACAGGGGGGGGAACTGAAGCTTTCTTT
>.|TRBJ1-2|.|TRBV5-1
CASSEPGANYGYTF
TGCGCCAGCAGCGAGCCAGGGGCTAACTATGGCTACACCTTC
>once|TRBJ2-1|.|TRBV4-3
CASSQSGTNNEQFF
TGCGCCAGCAGCCAATCCGGGACAAACAATGAGCAGTTCTTC
>.|TRBJ2-4|.|TRBV18
CASSPPGALAKNIQYF
TGTGCCAGCTCACCACCCGGAGCCCTAGCCAAAAACATTCAGTACTTC
>.|TRBJ1-1|.|TRBV11-3
CASSSVRGNTEAFF
TGTGCCAGCAGCTCCGTTCGGGGGAACACTGAAGCTTTCTTT
>.|TRBJ1-1|.|TRBV7-3
CASSLNRATEAFF
TGTGCCAGCAGCTTAAACAGAGCCACTGAAGCTTTCTTT
>.|TRBJ2-7|TRBD1|TRBV9
CASSPAPQRGRYEQYF
TGTGCCAGCAGCCCCGCCCCCCAGAGGGGGCGGTACGAGCAGTACTTC
>.|TRBJ2-2|TRBD2|TRBV2
CASKREGRSGELFF
TGTGCCAGCAAACGGGAGGGGAGGAGCGGGGAGCTGTTTTTT
>.|TRBJ2-3|TRBD2|TRBV9
CASSGLAGGTDTQYF
TGTGCCAGCAGCGGACTAGCGGGGGGCACAGATACGCAGTATTTT
>.|TRBJ1-1|.|TRBV7-9
CASSLLVGATEAFF
TGTGCCAGCAGCTTATTAGTTGGGGCCACTGAAGCTTTCTTT
>.|TRBJ2-6|.|TRBV6-5
CASTRSGANVLTF
TGTGCCAGCACGCGCTCTGGGGCCAACGTCCTGACTTTC
>few|TRBJ2-7|TRBD1|TRBV5-4
CASSAGTGLYEQYF
TGTGCCAGCAGCGCCGGGACAGGGCTCTACGAGCAGTACTTC
>.|TRBJ2-5|TRBD2|TRBV7-9
CASSRGLAGDQETQYF
TGTGCCAGCAGCCGGGGACTAGCGGGGGACCAAGAGACCCAGTACTTC
>.|TRBJ1-1|.|TRBV4-2
CASSLGEGVNTEAFF
TGTGCCAGCAGCCTAGGGGAGGGGGTGAACACTGAAGCTTTCTTT
>.|TRBJ1-5|TRBD1|TRBV6-6
CASSYPRGQGAEPQHF
TGTGCCAGCAGTTATCCTAGGGGGCAGGGTGCAGAGCCCCAGCATTTT
>.|TRBJ1-1|.|TRBV19
CASSIGGGRGTEAFF
TGTGCCAGTAGTATAGGTGGAGGGAGAGGGACTGAGGCTTTCTTT
>.|TRBJ1-2|TRBD1|TRBV6-1
CAGTLQGGWGYTF
TGTGCCGGCACCCTACAAGGGGGCTGGGGCTACACCTTC
>few|TRBJ2-2|TRBD2|TRBV5-1
CASSPLIPTSGDTGELFF
TGCGCCAGCAGCCCTCTAATCCCCACTAGCGGGGACACCGGGGAGCTGTTTTTT
>few|TRBJ1-3|.|TRBV5-4
CASSLKKSSGNTIYF
TGTGCCAGCAGCTTAAAAAAGAGCTCTGGAAACACCATATATTTT
>.|TRBJ2-7|.|TRBV10-3
CAISEWGPNYEQYF
TGTGCCATCAGTGAGTGGGGGCCCAACTACGAGCAGTACTTC
>.|TRBJ2-1|.|TRBV4-1
CASSQDGPGMTYNEQFF
TGCGCCAGCAGCCAAGATGGGCCGGGGATGACCTACAATGAGCAGTTCTTC
>.|TRBJ2-3|TRBD2|TRBV19
CASDIVAGGGADTQYF
TGTGCCAGCGATATCGTGGCGGGGGGGGGAGCAGATACGCAGTATTTT
>.|TRBJ1-2|TRBD1|TRBV6-5
CASSYSEQGSYGYTF
TGTGCCAGCAGTTACTCTGAACAGGGGTCCTATGGCTACACCTTC